What follows are 18 T cell receptor beta chains derived from one specimen sequenced in a study of post-analysis software for immune sequencing data. Study outcomes and limitations: There were about five TRBV segments more frequent in patients than controls, and TRBV5-6, TRBV5-1 and TRBV20-1 were among them.

TCR beta libraries were prepared from cDNA with unique molecular identifiers. MiXCR was run by TCRdb on the PCR reads, yielding one entry per CDR3 protein. Of 450,000 or so distinct CDR3 sequences listed, around 40% are singletons. Antigens for these TCRs are unknown. Specimen: blood. These receptors were taken from a girl aged 10 to 17 with multiple sclerosis.

This clonotype was recorded once. CDR3 DNA: TGTGCCAGCAGTTATTTGGGTGACAGTGGCTACACCTTC. This gives the protein CASSYLGDSGYTF. The chain has TRBV6-5 and TRBJ1-2; TRBD1 is a possible D gene (5 bases). Deletions cut 3 bases from V and 7 bases from J, with 12 bases between. Per the germline V gene, CDR1 is MNHEY and CDR2 is SVGAGI. The length of the CDR3 is 13 residues.

This clonotype turned up a few times. This chain links TRBV27 with TRBJ2-3; D is uncertain. The CDR3 spans 13 residues. CDR1 is MNHEY, CDR2 SMNVEV, per germline (reference sequence). V dropped 3 bases and J dropped 4 bases, with 8 bases sitting between them. Here the CDR3 reads CASSFRSADTQYF. The CDR3 region has the DNA TGTGCCAGCAGTTTTCGCTCCGCAGATACGCAGTATTTT.

This clonotype occurred a few times. V gene TRBV29-1 combines with J gene TRBJ1-2, with unresolved D. The germline gives CDR1 SQVTM, CDR2 ANQGSEA. The V end lost 3 bases, the J end lost 0 bases, and 2 bases lay between the germline ends. This CDR3 is 11 amino acids long. In nucleotides, the CDR3 is TGCAGCGTTGAGCCTAACTATGGCTACACCTTC. Protein: CSVEPNYGYTF.

This clonotype was picked up a small number of times. V gene TRBV4-1 combines with J gene TRBJ1-1, with D uncertain. Per the germline V gene, CDR1 is MGHRA and CDR2 is YSYEKL. This CDR3 has 12 amino acids. V lost 0 bases and J lost 9, with 8 bases in between. The CDR3 protein is CASSQETAKAFF. CDR3 coding DNA: TGCGCCAGCAGCCAAGAAACGGCTAAAGCTTTCTTT.

This clonotype was observed a handful of times. This sequence joins TRBV28 and TRBJ2-7; D unresolved. V was clipped by 3 bases and J by 3 bases, with 18 bases between them. CDR3 length equals 16 residues. Germline V lookup: CDR1 MDHEN, CDR2 SYDVKM. The CDR3 nucleotides read TGTGCCAGCAGTTTCCGGGCTTCAGATAGAAGCTACGAGCAGTACTTC. It translates to CASSFRASDRSYEQYF.

The chain uses TRBV7-8 and TRBJ2-3; 7 bases map to TRBD2. The CDR3 consists of 17 residues. Per germline, CDR1 SGHVS and CDR2 FQNEAQ. Germline trimming cut 2 bases from V and 1 base from J; bases unmatched to any gene: 9. The CDR3 DNA reads as TGTGCCAGCAGCTTAAGGGCGGGAGCAGAGGGCACAGATACGCAGTATTTT. Translated, it gives CASSLRAGAEGTDTQYF.

As for this clonotype: A much larger clone sits a single nucleotide away, making a read error possible. The chain employs TRBV5-4 and TRBJ2-4; D may be TRBD1 (5 bases). The J call may be wrong; the DNA end is better matched by TRBJ2-7. The CDR3 runs to 14 residues. Germline V lookup: CDR1 SGHNT, CDR2 YYREEE (reference sequence). The DNA for the CDR3 is TGTGCCAGCAGCTGGGGTGCAGGGCTGGACGAGCAGTACTTC. Amino acids: CASSWGAGLDEQYF.

The table lists this clonotype with a few counts. The chain combines TRBV29-1 with TRBJ2-2; TRBD2 aligns across 7 bases. The CDR3 length is 17 residues. J was trimmed by 3 bases and V by 0 bases; bases with no gene match: 10. The germline CDR1 and CDR2 sequences are SQVTM and ANQGSEA. The DNA of the CDR3 is TGCAGCGTTGAAGATCGAAGAAGCGGGGTCGACACCGGGGAGCTGTTTTTT. It encodes CSVEDRRSGVDTGELFF.

The chain couples TRBV12-3 or TRBV12-4 to TRBJ2-7; TRBD2 might be the D (5 bases). The CDR3 covers 14 residues. V lost 1 base, J lost 3 bases, and 10 bases lay in between. The CDR3 is CASSLGGGGYEQYF. In nucleotides, the CDR3 is TGTGCCAGCAGTTTAGGTGGAGGCGGCTACGAGCAGTACTTC.

The gene calls are TRBV12-3 or TRBV12-4 and TRBJ2-3; D tentatively reads TRBD1 or TRBD2 (5 bases each). The length of the CDR3 is 18 residues. V was trimmed by 5 bases and J by 6 bases, leaving 27 bases between them. CDR3 residues: CASSLRRGSGQGGDTQYF. The CDR3 DNA reads as TGTGCCAGCAGTCTCAGAAGGGGTTCGGGGCAGGGCGGGGATACGCAGTATTTT.

This sequence joins TRBV20-1 and TRBJ1-1; no clear D gene. The germline V gene encodes CDR1 DFQATT and CDR2 SNEGSKA (reference sequence). There are 15 residues in the CDR3. V was clipped by 5 bases and J by 4 bases, with 20 bases between them. The DNA of the CDR3 is TGCAGTGCTCCGGCCCCACGTACAAAGGCCACTGAAGCTTTCTTT. Protein sequence: CSAPAPRTKATEAFF.

The chain couples TRBV5-1 to TRBJ1-2; 10 positions agree with TRBD1. Germline V gene data show CDR1 as SGHRS and CDR2 as YFSETQ. This CDR3 region has 15 residues. V was pared by 0 bases and J by 3 bases, with 2 bases of the junction left unmatched. This chain's CDR3 is CASSLVDRGDYGYTF. The CDR3 coding sequence is TGCGCCAGCAGCTTGGTGGACAGGGGGGACTATGGCTACACCTTC.

The chain has TRBV9 and TRBJ1-2; D remains unclear. The CDR3 contains 13 residues. Deletions cut 1 base from V and 8 bases from J, with 12 bases between. The germline CDR1 and CDR2 sequences are SGDLS and YYNGEE. The CDR3 sequence is CASSVPNSPGYTF. The CDR3 bases are TGTGCCAGCAGCGTACCAAATTCGCCCGGCTACACCTTC.

The V and J genes are TRBV10-2 and TRBJ2-3; 8 nucleotides agree with TRBD2. Germline V gene data show CDR1 as WSHSY and CDR2 as SAAADI. The ends lost 2 bases at V and 0 bases at J; junction bases unmatched: 4. The CDR3 has 16 amino acids. This CDR3 is CASSEASGPSTDTQYF. DNA for the CDR3: TGCGCCAGCAGTGAGGCTAGCGGGCCTAGCACAGATACGCAGTATTTT.

This clonotype was counted only a few times. The CDR3 bases are TGTGCCAGCACCCTGATCGCTGATCCTTCCATGGTTGGCCACTATGGCTACACCTTC. Its translation: CASTLIADPSMVGHYGYTF. The V gene is TRBV27, the J gene TRBJ1-2; D is unresolved. Per germline, CDR1 MNHEY and CDR2 SMNVEV (reference sequence). V was pared by 7 bases and J by 3 bases, with 30 bases between. The CDR3 is 19 residues long.

This chain joins TRBV7-8 and TRBJ2-1; 8 bases map to TRBD2. Trimming took 4 bases from V and 2 from J; bases not matched to a gene: 4. This CDR3 has 15 residues. Germline V lookup: CDR1 SGHVS, CDR2 FQNEAQ. DNA of the CDR3: TGTGCCAGCAGCTGGCTAGCGGGTACCTACAATGAGCAGTTCTTC. Residues: CASSWLAGTYNEQFF.

This clonotype showed up just a few times. The chain joins TRBV29-1 to TRBJ1-1, with a possible D match to TRBD1 (6 bases). Germline V gene lookup returns CDR1 SQVTM and CDR2 ANQGSEA. The CDR3 loop spans 13 amino acids. Trimming cost V 7 bases and J 1 base, with 13 bases left between them. CDR3 sequence reads: CSGQGWRNTEAFF. The DNA for the CDR3 is TGCAGCGGTCAGGGGTGGAGGAACACTGAAGCTTTCTTT.

The rearrangement uses TRBV12-3 or TRBV12-4 and TRBJ1-4; possibly TRBD1 for D (6 bases). This CDR3 is built from 14 residues. V shed 1 base and J shed 5 bases, with 8 bases lying between them. In DNA, the CDR3 is TGTGCCAGCAGTTTAGAGGGGGGGAATGAAAAACTGTTTTTT. Protein product: CASSLEGGNEKLFF.